The rows below give T cell receptor beta chains drawn from one sample of a study of siplizumab effects on memory and regulatory T cells. Assay: immunoSEQ multiplex PCR; the TCRdb copy retains only in-frame clones and omits some. The sample gives about 100,000 clones, 90% to 95% of which show up once; about 1.2% is in the top ten. The sample consisted of non-Treg CD4+ T cells sorted from blood. The receptors were gathered from a human donor in good health. CDR3s include the opening cysteine and the closing phenylalanine or tryptophan. A D gene is named only where the DNA matches it firmly. Only some rows state a clone size, as once, few, many or a class for expanded clones.

j_call: TRBJ1-1; d_call: TRBD1; clone_size: once; v_call: TRBV6-6; cdr3_aa: CASSPYRGGTEAFF; cdr3_nt: TGTGCCAGCAGCCCTTACAGGGGTGGTACTGAAGCTTTCTTT
j_call: TRBJ2-2; d_call: -; clone_size: -; v_call: TRBV28; cdr3_aa: CASTSKGAGELFF; cdr3_nt: TGTGCCAGCACTTCGAAGGGGGCCGGGGAGCTGTTTTTT
j_call: TRBJ1-5; d_call: -; clone_size: -; v_call: TRBV10-2; cdr3_aa: CASSGIDSYSNQPQHF; cdr3_nt: TGCGCCAGCAGCGGGATTGACAGCTATAGCAATCAGCCCCAGCATTTT
j_call: TRBJ2-5; d_call: -; clone_size: -; v_call: TRBV6-5; cdr3_aa: CASSWLAGETQYF; cdr3_nt: TGTGCCAGCAGTTGGCTGGCGGGGGAGACCCAGTACTTC
j_call: TRBJ1-4; d_call: -; clone_size: -; v_call: TRBV19; cdr3_aa: CASSRTLTGTSNEKLFF; cdr3_nt: TGTGCCAGTAGCCGAACACTTACCGGGACCAGCAATGAAAAACTGTTTTTT
j_call: TRBJ1-2; d_call: -; clone_size: -; v_call: TRBV2; cdr3_aa: CASSVGENYGYTF; cdr3_nt: TGTGCCAGCAGTGTGGGAGAAAACTATGGCTACACCTTC
j_call: TRBJ1-4; d_call: -; clone_size: -; v_call: TRBV6-4; cdr3_aa: CASSEAINEKLFF; cdr3_nt: TGTGCCAGCAGTGAGGCCATCAATGAAAAACTGTTTTTT
j_call: TRBJ1-5; d_call: TRBD1; clone_size: -; v_call: TRBV18; cdr3_aa: CASSPDRVIQPQHF; cdr3_nt: TGTGCCAGCTCGCCAGACAGGGTCATTCAGCCCCAGCATTTT
j_call: TRBJ2-3; d_call: TRBD2; clone_size: -; v_call: TRBV11-3; cdr3_aa: CASSEGTRAAQYF; cdr3_nt: TGTGCCAGCAGCGAGGGGACTAGGGCGGCGCAGTATTTT
j_call: TRBJ2-1; d_call: TRBD2; clone_size: -; v_call: TRBV12-5; cdr3_aa: CASGLVYGGSYNEQFF; cdr3_nt: TGTGCTAGTGGTTTGGTATACGGGGGGAGCTACAATGAGCAGTTCTTC
j_call: TRBJ2-5; d_call: TRBD1; clone_size: -; v_call: TRBV5-1; cdr3_aa: CASKLKTGGSQETQYF; cdr3_nt: TGCGCCAGCAAACTCAAGACAGGGGGTTCCCAAGAGACCCAGTACTTC
j_call: TRBJ2-4; d_call: -; clone_size: -; v_call: TRBV10-3; cdr3_aa: CAISESKVAKNIQYF; cdr3_nt: TGTGCCATCAGTGAGTCGAAGGTGGCCAAAAACATTCAGTACTTC
j_call: TRBJ2-7; d_call: -; clone_size: -; v_call: TRBV2; cdr3_aa: CASSEKTGTGFYEQYF; cdr3_nt: TGTGCCAGCAGTGAGAAGACGGGGACCGGTTTCTACGAGCAGTACTTC
j_call: TRBJ1-4; d_call: -; clone_size: -; v_call: TRBV2; cdr3_aa: CATRQADSSNEKLFF; cdr3_nt: TGTGCCACAAGACAGGCAGATTCCTCGAATGAAAAACTGTTTTTT
j_call: TRBJ2-3; d_call: -; clone_size: once; v_call: TRBV9; cdr3_aa: CASSSRHLTDTQYF; cdr3_nt: TGTGCCAGCAGCTCTCGACATCTCACAGATACGCAGTATTTT